The clone carrying this T cell receptor beta chain was seen repeatedly, ten times or more. The data derive from a study of spatial heterogeneity in lung cancer. The wider study: Each time, sequencing found more beta-chain sequences than alpha-chain sequences.

Time point of the sample: sample taken at primary tumor resection. Sequencing was performed on whole RNA extracted from tumor and nontumor lung tissue, or from frozen PBMC, and the material was left unsorted. The germline gives CDR1 MDHEN, CDR2 SYDVKM. V lost 3 bases and J lost 3; bases outside the gene matches: 5. The CDR3 contains 15 residues. TCRdb independently ran MiXCR on the 5' RACE reads; one entry per CDR3 protein. The repertoire consists of 40,000 or so distinct CDR3 sequences, with around 5.5% occurring once and the leading ten covering roughly 27%. The source material was PBMCs, sampled at surgery. This receptor was identified in a female donor with early-stage non-small cell lung cancer. This chain joins TRBV28 and TRBJ2-3, with 8 positions matching TRBD2. The CDR3 DNA reads TGTGCCAGCAGTTTTCCTAGCGGGTTGACAGATACGCAGTATTTT. Its translation: CASSFPSGLTDTQYF. Based on the CDR3 plus reference TRBV28 and TRBJ2-3, the full variable domain is DVKVTQSSRYLVKRTGEKVFLECVQDMDHENMFWYRQDPGLGLRLIYFSYDVKMKEKGDIPEGYSVSREKKERFSLILESASTNQTSMYLCASSFPSGLTDTQYFGPGTRLTVL.